This is a list of T cell receptor beta chains from one sample in a study of CD8+ T cells in alopecia areata. Assay used: immunoSEQ multiplex PCR; TCRdb lists only in-frame clones, some missing. Altogether more than 100,000 clones are present, 45% to 60% being singletons, with the ten largest covering less than 5.5%. The input for sequencing was CD4+ T cells sorted from blood, taken at week 0. The source is a human donor with alopecia areata. The CDR3 runs from the conserved cysteine through the conserved F or W. The D gene is left open where the match is weak. The size entry is marked missing in some rows and otherwise reads once, few, many or a size class.

V gene: TRBV28
J gene: TRBJ2-5
clone size: few
D gene: -
CDR3 length: 16
CDR3 protein: CASSLGRGARQETQYF
CDR3 DNA: TGTGCCAGCAGTTTAGGACGCGGGGCACGGCAAGAGACCCAGTACTTC

V gene: TRBV7-3
J gene: TRBJ1-3
clone size: -
D gene: TRBD1
CDR3 length: 16
CDR3 protein: CASSLMATGTGNTIYF
CDR3 DNA: TGTGCCAGCAGCTTAATGGCGACAGGGACTGGAAACACCATATATTTT

V gene: TRBV25-1
J gene: TRBJ1-4
clone size: -
D gene: -
CDR3 length: 15
CDR3 protein: CASSESYGANEKLFF
CDR3 DNA: TGTGCCAGCAGTGAATCCTACGGAGCTAATGAAAAACTGTTTTTT

V gene: TRBV2
J gene: TRBJ2-7
clone size: few
D gene: -
CDR3 length: 14
CDR3 protein: CASSERRVNYEQYF
CDR3 DNA: TGTGCCAGCAGTGAGCGTAGGGTGAACTACGAGCAGTACTTC

V gene: TRBV5-6
J gene: TRBJ2-5
clone size: -
D gene: -
CDR3 length: 14
CDR3 protein: CASSLSGVQETQYF
CDR3 DNA: TGTGCCAGCAGCCTCTCGGGAGTTCAAGAGACCCAGTACTTC

V gene: TRBV9
J gene: TRBJ2-5
clone size: once
D gene: TRBD1
CDR3 length: 17
CDR3 protein: CASSVEERWDSPETQYF
CDR3 DNA: TGTGCCAGCAGCGTAGAGGAACGGTGGGACAGCCCAGAGACCCAGTACTTC

V gene: TRBV6-5
J gene: TRBJ2-1
clone size: once
D gene: TRBD1
CDR3 length: 13
CDR3 protein: CASRQDRENEQFF
CDR3 DNA: TGTGCCAGCAGGCAGGACAGGGAAAATGAGCAGTTCTTC

V gene: TRBV5-1
J gene: TRBJ2-7
clone size: -
D gene: TRBD1
CDR3 length: 14
CDR3 protein: CASSQGTGGGEQYF
CDR3 DNA: TGCGCCAGCAGCCAGGGGACAGGGGGCGGCGAGCAGTACTTC

V gene: TRBV9
J gene: TRBJ1-6
clone size: -
D gene: -
CDR3 length: 15
CDR3 protein: CASSSLGGPNSPLHF
CDR3 DNA: TGTGCCAGCAGCTCACTAGGGGGTCCTAATTCACCCCTCCACTTT

V gene: TRBV29-1
J gene: TRBJ2-3
clone size: -
D gene: TRBD1
CDR3 length: 13
CDR3 protein: CSVRDRAPDTQYF
CDR3 DNA: TGCAGCGTTAGGGACAGGGCCCCAGATACGCAGTATTTT

V gene: TRBV11-2
J gene: TRBJ2-1
clone size: -
D gene: -
CDR3 length: 11
CDR3 protein: CASRDRGEQFF
CDR3 DNA: TGTGCCAGCAGGGACCGGGGGGAGCAGTTCTTC

V gene: TRBV7-9
J gene: TRBJ2-3
clone size: -
D gene: TRBD1
CDR3 length: 17
CDR3 protein: CASSLATGQGKTDTQYF
CDR3 DNA: TGTGCCAGCAGCTTAGCGACGGGACAGGGTAAAACAGATACGCAGTATTTT

V gene: TRBV5-1
J gene: TRBJ1-2
clone size: -
D gene: -
CDR3 length: 13
CDR3 protein: CASSLTQADGYTF
CDR3 DNA: TGCGCCAGCAGCTTGACACAGGCGGATGGCTACACCTTC

V gene: TRBV29-1
J gene: TRBJ2-3
clone size: -
D gene: -
CDR3 length: 14
CDR3 protein: CSALAGASTDTQYF
CDR3 DNA: TGCAGCGCCCTCGCAGGGGCTAGCACAGATACGCAGTATTTT

V gene: TRBV18
J gene: TRBJ1-2
clone size: -
D gene: -
CDR3 length: 14
CDR3 protein: CASSPGLTVDGYTF
CDR3 DNA: TGTGCCAGCTCACCAGGGCTGACAGTAGATGGCTACACCTTC

V gene: TRBV7-2
J gene: TRBJ2-2
clone size: -
D gene: -
CDR3 length: 13
CDR3 protein: CASSAVKPGELFF
CDR3 DNA: TGTGCCAGCAGCGCCGTGAAACCCGGGGAGCTGTTTTTT

V gene: TRBV29-1
J gene: TRBJ1-2
clone size: few
D gene: TRBD1
CDR3 length: 12
CDR3 protein: CSAQGAIYGYTF
CDR3 DNA: TGCAGCGCTCAGGGGGCGATTTATGGCTACACCTTC

V gene: TRBV25-1
J gene: TRBJ2-5
clone size: -
D gene: -
CDR3 length: 13
CDR3 protein: CASSDPGSETQYF
CDR3 DNA: TGTGCCAGCAGTGACCCTGGCTCGGAGACCCAGTACTTC

V gene: TRBV7-9
J gene: TRBJ1-1
clone size: -
D gene: -
CDR3 length: 14
CDR3 protein: CASSAAGRGTEAFF
CDR3 DNA: TGTGCCAGCAGCGCCGCCGGGAGAGGCACTGAAGCTTTCTTT

V gene: TRBV2
J gene: TRBJ2-5
clone size: -
D gene: -
CDR3 length: 15
CDR3 protein: CAAGLSLAVQETQYF
CDR3 DNA: TGTGCCGCCGGATTGTCGCTAGCAGTTCAAGAGACCCAGTACTTC

V gene: TRBV18
J gene: TRBJ2-3
clone size: -
D gene: TRBD1
CDR3 length: 15
CDR3 protein: CASSTRTGRTDTQYF
CDR3 DNA: TGTGCCAGCTCAACCCGGACAGGGAGAACAGATACGCAGTATTTT

V gene: TRBV5-5
J gene: TRBJ1-1
clone size: -
D gene: -
CDR3 length: 17
CDR3 protein: CASSSPQGSRGRTEAFF
CDR3 DNA: TGTGCCAGCAGCTCCCCCCAGGGCAGCAGGGGAAGAACTGAAGCTTTCTTT

V gene: TRBV14
J gene: TRBJ2-1
clone size: -
D gene: -
CDR3 length: 15
CDR3 protein: CASSQVPGNLAEQFF
CDR3 DNA: TGTGCCAGCAGCCAAGTACCAGGAAACCTCGCTGAGCAGTTCTTC